Detailed here is one TCR beta chain. Its antigen is unidentified. Before sequencing, viral peptide pools were used by the ViraFEST assay to expand antigen-specific CD4+ T cells. Scientists isolated CD4+ T cells after a roughly 10-day culture period ended. Half the medium was swapped for IL-2 medium on days 3 and 7. V gave up 1 base and J gave up 4 bases, with 8 bases separating them. Germline loops: CDR1 SGDLS, CDR2 YYNGEE. This CDR3 spans 13 amino acids. Generated by immunoSEQ multiplex PCR, the TCRdb table keeps only in-frame clones and is missing some. The sample shows tens of thousands of clones, roughly 80% of them seen only once. This sample stems from a study of vaccination effects on CD4 cells after COVID-19. General study results and limits: Clones arising from infection and from vaccination showed marked clonal contraction late after vaccination.

This TCR was recovered from a human donor who received a COVID-19 vaccine. The material was CD4+ T cells from PBMCs cultured with HCoV-229E spike peptides, obtained before COVID-19 vaccination. This chain uses TRBV9 with TRBJ1-2; tentatively, D is TRBD1 (5 bases). DNA for the CDR3: TGTGCCAGCAGCGTACTGGGGACCTATGGCTACACCTTC. Amino acids: CASSVLGTYGYTF.